These 25 T cell receptor beta chains came from one sample sequenced in a study of blood T cells in healthy people across ages (dated by TCRdb to the mid-2010s). Libraries were built with 5' RACE. Sequencer: Illumina HiSeq 2500. The second PCR ran for roughly 6 to 11 cycles and used a J-beta primer mix along with a sample-barcoded 5' primer. TCRdb reran the public reads through fastp at Q25 and MiXCR, keeping productive beta chains. CDR3 protein duplicates are merged, each entry listing the most common genes and DNA. Present in this sample are more than 800,000 distinct CDR3 sequences, 29% of which were seen just once. Together, the top ten hold 15% to 20% of the sample. Sequencing used blood. The receptor source for this set is an elderly woman in good health.

This chain connects TRBV28 to TRBJ2-6; D might be TRBD2 (6 bases). Germline loops: CDR1 MDHEN, CDR2 SYDVKM. V was trimmed by 7 bases and J by 0 bases, leaving 13 bases between them. CDR3 size: 16 residues. The CDR3 nucleotides read TGTGCCAGCACCTTGGAGGGTCGCTCTGGGGCCAACGTCCTGACTTTC. Encoded protein: CASTLEGRSGANVLTF.

As regards this clonotype: A much larger clonotype is one base distant, so this may be a read error. The chain has TRBV10-2 and TRBJ1-5; unclear D gene. The V gene's germline CDR1 is WSHSY and CDR2 SAAADI. The CDR3 sequence is 12 residues long. CDR3 sequence: CACSESNQPQHF. The CDR3 DNA sequence: TGCGCCTGCAGTGAGTCGAACCAGCCCCAGCATTTT.

Turning to this clonotype: A single base separates this from a much larger clone, so it may be a read error. The V and J genes are TRBV20-1 and TRBJ1-1, with unresolved D. Germline CDR1 reads DFQATT; CDR2 reads SNEGSKA (reference sequence). The CDR3 extends over 15 amino acids. The V end was cut by 3 bases, the J end by 2 bases, with 16 bases between. The CDR3 sequence is CSASPAGPINTEAFF. The CDR3 region has the DNA TGCAGTGCTAGCCCCGCCGGACCGATCAACACTGAAGCTTTCTTT.

The chain uses TRBV19 and TRBJ1-1, with D tentatively TRBD1 (6 bases). The CDR3 runs to 14 residues. V shed 3 bases and J shed 1 base, with 9 bases lying between them. The germline V gene encodes CDR1 LNHDA and CDR2 SQIVND (reference sequence). CDR3 sequence reads: CASSIQGKNTEAFF. CDR3 DNA sequence: TGTGCCAGTAGTATTCAGGGGAAGAACACTGAAGCTTTCTTT. The full variable domain, in which reference TRBV19 and TRBJ1-1 provide the parts outside the CDR3, is DGGITQSPKYLFRKEGQNVTLSCEQNLNHDAMYWYRQDPGQGLRLIYYSQIVNDFQKGDIAEGYSVSREKKESFPLTVTSAQKNPTAFYLCASSIQGKNTEAFFGQGTRLTVV.

This clonotype was observed a handful of times. The chain is built from TRBV4-2 and TRBJ1-2, with D possibly matching TRBD1 (6 bases). The CDR3 contains 19 residues. CDR1 is LGHNA, CDR2 YNFKEQ, per germline. Trimming shortened V by 1 base and J by 0 bases, and 21 bases separated the two germline ends. CDR3: CASSQVGILGTPTNYGYTF. DNA for the CDR3: TGTGCCAGCAGCCAAGTCGGAATTCTTGGGACACCAACTAACTATGGCTACACCTTC.

The chain uses TRBV6-5 and TRBJ1-1; D remains ambiguous. Germline assignment: CDR1 MNHEY and CDR2 SVGAGI. This CDR3 has 15 residues. V lost 0 bases and J lost 10, with 18 bases in between. The DNA of the CDR3 is TGTGCCAGCAGTTACTCTATCTCTGACTCATTCGGAGCTTTCTTT. The encoded protein is CASSYSISDSFGAFF.

This sequence joins TRBV5-1 and TRBJ1-4; D is unresolved. Per germline, CDR1 SGHRS and CDR2 YFSETQ. V lost 4 bases to trimming and J lost 0 bases, with 7 bases between them. This CDR3 comprises 14 residues. The CDR3 nucleotides are TGCGCCAGCAGCAACACCGCAACTAATGAAAAACTGTTTTTT. Translated, it gives CASSNTATNEKLFF.

The chain has TRBV12-3 or TRBV12-4 and TRBJ2-7, with D perhaps TRBD1 or TRBD2 (5 bases each). V was shortened by 8 bases and J by 3 bases, with 14 bases between the two germline ends. The CDR3 has 13 residues. The CDR3 loop is CASALRGSYEQYF. The DNA for the CDR3 is TGTGCCAGCGCCCTTCGGGGCAGCTACGAGCAGTACTTC.

The chain employs TRBV4-2 and TRBJ2-2; 15 bases align to TRBD2. V shed 7 bases and J 8 bases; nucleotides not matched to a gene: 8. Germline V gene data show CDR1 as LGHNA and CDR2 as YNFKEQ. This CDR3 comprises 16 residues. DNA of the CDR3: TGTGCCAGCAACCGTGGACTAGCGGGGGGGGGAGGGGAGCTGTTTTTT. Translation: CASNRGLAGGGGELFF.

The chain links TRBV6-6 to TRBJ1-2, with 9 bases that match TRBD1. Germline trimming cut 7 bases from V and 6 bases from J; bases unmatched to any gene: 3. The CDR3 totals 12 residues. Germline V gene lookup returns CDR1 MNHNY and CDR2 SVGAGI (reference sequence). CDR3 nucleotide sequence: TGTGCCAGCACGGGACAGGGCGATGGCTACACCTTC. Its protein is CASTGQGDGYTF.

As to this clonotype: Given a much more abundant clone one base away, this may be a read error. Lacking the conserved final phenylalanine or tryptophan, this CDR3 likely reflects a read error. The chain carries TRBV15 and TRBJ2-6, with 10 bases identical to TRBD1. Germline CDR1 is LNHNV and CDR2 is YYDKDF (reference sequence). The V gene end was trimmed by 0 bases and the J gene end by 4 bases; junction bases not matched to a gene: 6. This CDR3 is 18 amino acids long. CDR3 residues: CATSRDVTGGRGANVLTL. The CDR3 nucleotides read TGTGCCACCAGCAGAGATGTGACAGGGGGCAGGGGGGCCAACGTCCTGACTTTA.

A note on this clonotype: Possible read error: a much larger clone is one base away. CDR3 nucleotides: TGTGCCAGCAGCTTACCGAGGAGAAATGAGCAGTACTTC. Translated: CASSLPRRNEQYF. The V gene is TRBV7-9, the J gene TRBJ2-1, with unresolved D. Judging by the DNA end, TRBJ2-7 fits better; the J call may be wrong. Germline V lookup: CDR1 SEHNR, CDR2 FQNEAQ (reference sequence). This CDR3 region has 13 residues.

This clonotype was recorded many times. This sequence joins TRBV7-2 and TRBJ2-3; a possible D gene is TRBD2 (6 bases). This CDR3 spans 15 amino acids. From germline, CDR1 is SGHTA and CDR2 FQGNSA. Trimming removed 1 base from V and 4 bases from J, with 12 bases in between. The CDR3 DNA follows: TGTGCCAGCAGCTTAGTCGGGGGAAAGGCAGATACGCAGTATTTT. Translation gives CASSLVGGKADTQYF.

As concerns this clonotype: This sequence may be a read error, since a much larger clone differs from it by one base. V is TRBV7-8 and J is TRBJ2-1, with TRBD1 matching 8 bases. This CDR3 has 16 amino acids. In germline, CDR1 is SGHVS, CDR2 FQNEAQ. The CDR3 DNA reads as TGTGCCAGCAGCTTGTCCGGGCAGGGGGCCTACAATGAGCAGTGCTTC. Translated: CASSLSGQGAYNEQCF.

This clonotype was counted ten times or more. The gene calls are TRBV20-1 and TRBJ2-1, with 8 bases identical to TRBD1. Trimming at V came to 8 bases and at J to 1 base, leaving 16 bases not matched to a gene. Germline loops: CDR1 DFQATT, CDR2 SNEGSKA (reference sequence). This CDR3 comprises 17 residues. The CDR3 here is CSPSIRSGQASYNEQFF. CDR3 DNA: TGCAGTCCATCGATTCGTTCGGGACAGGCTTCCTACAATGAGCAGTTCTTC.

Notes on this clonotype: With a much larger clone just one base away, this may be a read error. The chain combines TRBV7-2 with TRBJ1-1; 8 bases line up with TRBD1. The germline V gene has CDR1 SGHTA and CDR2 FQGNSA. This CDR3 spans 15 amino acids. CDR3 nucleotide sequence: TGTGCCAGCAGCTTTCCGACAGGGGATAACACTGAAGTTTTCTTT. It yields the protein CASSFPTGDNTEVFF. The entire variable domain, with the rest obtained from reference TRBV7-2 and TRBJ1-1, is as follows: GAGVSQSPSNKVTEKGKDVELRCDPISGHTALYWYRQSLGQGLEFLIYFQGNSAPDKSGLPSDRFSAERTGGSVSTLTIQRTQQEDSAVYLCASSFPTGDNTEVFFGQGTRLTVV.

This clonotype was picked up many times. The chain employs TRBV10-3 and TRBJ2-1, with a possible D match to TRBD1 (6 bases). Trimming took 0 bases from V and 9 from J, leaving 12 bases between them. The CDR3 consists of 14 residues. Germline CDR1 reads ENHRY; CDR2 reads SYGVKD. The CDR3 reads CAISESGQGIEQFF. The CDR3 region has the DNA TGTGCCATCAGTGAGTCGGGCCAGGGGATTGAGCAGTTCTTC.

This clonotype has ten or more counts. The rearrangement links TRBV11-2 to TRBJ2-5; no definite D call. Germline V lookup: CDR1 SGHAT, CDR2 FQNNGV. The CDR3 has 13 residues. V was pared by 0 bases and J by 2 bases, with 4 bases between. Here the CDR3 reads CASSLERQETQYF. CDR3 DNA: TGTGCCAGCAGCTTAGAACGGCAAGAGACCCAGTACTTC.

The chain links TRBV5-1 to TRBJ2-2; 9 bases line up with TRBD1. Germline loops: CDR1 SGHRS, CDR2 YFSETQ. V gave up 5 bases and J gave up 4 bases; unmatched junction bases: 6. This CDR3 region has 15 residues. DNA of the CDR3: TGCGCCAGCAGGGTACAGGGGGCTTTCACCGGGGAGCTGTTTTTT. Protein: CASRVQGAFTGELFF.

This clonotype has only a few counts. V usage is TRBV6-2 or TRBV6-3 and J usage is TRBJ2-2; the D is unclear. V was cut by 0 bases and J by 7 bases, with 9 bases left in between. Germline CDR1 MNHEY, CDR2 SVGEGT. This CDR3 has 14 amino acids. This chain's CDR3 is CASSYSIPGGELFF. In DNA form, the CDR3 reads TGTGCCAGCAGTTACTCGATCCCGGGCGGGGAGCTGTTTTTT.

About this clonotype: A read error may be the cause here, since a much bigger clone is one base away. The chain's CDR3 is CASSLEFGPHRPQHF. CDR3 DNA: TGCGCCAGCAGCCTGGAGTTTGGCCCACATCGGCCCCAGCATTTT. The V gene is TRBV5-1, the J gene TRBJ1-5; D unresolved. With 4 bases removed from V and 9 bases from J, the gap between germline ends came to 20 bases. This CDR3 region has 15 residues. Germline V gene sequence: CDR1 SGHRS, CDR2 YFSETQ.

The rearrangement links TRBV20-1 to TRBJ2-7, with 9 bases lining up with TRBD1. The CDR3 has 15 residues. The V segment lost 0 bases and the J segment 3 bases; nucleotides outside the gene matches: 6. Looked up from germline, CDR1 is DFQATT and CDR2 is SNEGSKA (reference sequence). The CDR3 DNA is TGCAGTGCTAGAGATTTAGGGGACAGGGTCTACGAGCAGTACTTC. Its protein product is CSARDLGDRVYEQYF.

In its sample, this clonotype was seen a few times. The chain links TRBV20-1 to TRBJ2-2, with D possibly being TRBD2 (7 bases). Trimming stripped 1 base from V and 6 bases from J, with 9 bases between. Germline V gene sequence: CDR1 DFQATT, CDR2 SNEGSKA (reference sequence). The CDR3 is 13 residues long. CDR3 amino acids: CSARGGGAGELFF. DNA of the CDR3: TGCAGTGCTAGAGGAGGGGGGGCCGGGGAGCTGTTTTTT.

Turning to this clonotype: A much larger clone lies a single base off, so this may be a read error. The chain combines TRBV12-3 or TRBV12-4 with TRBJ2-1, with D perhaps given as TRBD1 or TRBD2 (5 bases each). V lost 6 bases, J lost 0 bases, and 21 bases lay in between. CDR3 size: 18 residues. CDR3 region: CASSRSMRGRASYNEQFF. In nucleotides, the CDR3 is TGTGCCAGCAGCCGGTCGATGAGGGGCAGGGCCTCCTACAATGAGCAGTTCTTC.

This clonotype was recorded at least ten times. This chain uses TRBV7-2 with TRBJ2-5; a weak D match, TRBD1 (5 bases). The V and J ends lost 1 base and 2 bases respectively, with 17 bases between them. Germline-derived CDR1 and CDR2 are SGHTA and FQGNSA. The length of the CDR3 is 17 residues. DNA of the CDR3: TGTGCCAGCAGCTTAGTCGCAGGGCGGAACTTTCAAGAGACCCAGTACTTC. This gives the protein CASSLVAGRNFQETQYF.